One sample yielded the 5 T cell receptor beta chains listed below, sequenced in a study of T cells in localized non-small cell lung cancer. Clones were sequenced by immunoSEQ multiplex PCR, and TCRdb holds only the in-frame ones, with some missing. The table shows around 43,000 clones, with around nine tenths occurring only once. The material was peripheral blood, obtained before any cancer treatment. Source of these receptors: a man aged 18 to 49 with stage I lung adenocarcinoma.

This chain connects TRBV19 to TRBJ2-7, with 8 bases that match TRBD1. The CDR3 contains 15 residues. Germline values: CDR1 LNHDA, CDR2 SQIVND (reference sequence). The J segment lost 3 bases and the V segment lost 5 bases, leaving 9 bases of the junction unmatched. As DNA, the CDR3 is TGTGCCAGTAGTGTGGACAGGGATGGGATCTACGAGCAGTACTTC. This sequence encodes CASSVDRDGIYEQYF.

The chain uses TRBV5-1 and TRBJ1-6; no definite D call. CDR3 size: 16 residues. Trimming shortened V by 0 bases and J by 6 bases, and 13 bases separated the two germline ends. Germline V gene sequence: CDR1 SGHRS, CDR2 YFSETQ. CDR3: CASSLEIGRSNSPLHF. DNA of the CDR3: TGCGCCAGCAGCTTGGAAATAGGGCGTAGTAATTCACCCCTCCACTTT.

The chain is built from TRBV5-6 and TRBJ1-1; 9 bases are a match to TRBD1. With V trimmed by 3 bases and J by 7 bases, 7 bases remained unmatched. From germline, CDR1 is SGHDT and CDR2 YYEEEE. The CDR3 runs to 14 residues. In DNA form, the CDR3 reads TGTGCCAGCAGCTGGGCCGGGACAGGGAATGAAGCTTTCTTT. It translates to CASSWAGTGNEAFF.

The CDR3 here is CASSLVEGARDGYTF. The CDR3 bases are TGTGCCAGCAGCTTGGTGGAGGGGGCGCGGGATGGCTACACCTTC. The rearrangement joins TRBV5-4 to TRBJ1-2; 7 bases align to TRBD1. Losses at the gene ends were 0 bases for V and 6 bases for J; bases not matched to a gene: 8. This CDR3 has 15 amino acids. CDR1 is SGHNT and CDR2 is YYREEE in the germline V gene (reference sequence).

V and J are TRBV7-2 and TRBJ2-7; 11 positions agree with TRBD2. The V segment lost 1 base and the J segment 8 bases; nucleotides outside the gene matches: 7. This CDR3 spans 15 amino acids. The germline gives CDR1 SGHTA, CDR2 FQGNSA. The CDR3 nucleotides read TGTGCCAGCAGCTTAGAGTCTAGCGGGGGGCGACAGCAGTACTTC. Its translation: CASSLESSGGRQQYF. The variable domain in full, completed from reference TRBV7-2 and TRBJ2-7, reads GAGVSQSPSNKVTEKGKDVELRCDPISGHTALYWYRQSLGQGLEFLIYFQGNSAPDKSGLPSDRFSAERTGGSVSTLTIQRTQQEDSAVYLCASSLESSGGRQQYFGPGTRLTVT.